This T cell receptor beta chain is from a study of follicular helper T cells after annual influenza vaccination (dated by TCRdb to about 2017). With respect to the entire study: Blood was drawn on days 0, 7 and 28 after each seasonal influenza vaccination. To look at recall of cTfh clones, some subjects were tracked through successive annual vaccinations covering the 2013-2014, 2014-2015 and 2015-2016 seasons. One week after vaccination, a second recruited cohort of 12 to 13 subjects (Table S1) displayed a similar ICOS+CD38+ cTfh response. Multi-year samples were obtained from six subjects, with two vaccination seasons covered for four subjects and three seasons covered for two subjects. The 2013-2014 samples were cryopreserved, while the 2015 samples were processed right after collection. Findings and caveats that apply to the study as a whole: Productive TCRB sequences were recovered from only about 9-23% of analyzed cells, so rare clonotypes could not be sampled. A recurrent oligoclonal ICOS+CD38+ cTfh response containing tetramer and AIM influenza-specific clonotypes was recalled by successive annual vaccinations. ICOS+CD38+ cTfh clonality correlated with the frequency of that population, and its change correlated with the change in circulating plasmablast frequency. Day 7 ICOS+CD38+ clones were most often found later in ICOS-CD38- cTfh, suggesting that subset may serve as a memory reservoir.

The time point label, as the study defines it: 2015-2016 season, pre-vaccination. Seasonal inactivated influenza vaccine (Fluvarix) was administered to adults, and sorted blood CD4 subsets were tracked by TCRB sequencing before and after vaccination. Subjects were considered eligible if community-dwelling and if influenza vaccine had not been received in the prior 6 months. Exclusions included influenza vaccine contraindications, substance abuse, HIV/AIDS, active malignancy, immunomodulatory medication and active illness such as respiratory infection. At each time point, somewhere between 40 and 100 mL of blood was taken. Circulating Tfh were defined as non-naive CD4+CXCR5+PD-1+ cells and sorted into ICOS+CD38+ and ICOS-CD38- fractions. PBMC were isolated using Ficoll-Paque PLUS or SepMate separation. Before DNA was extracted, the cell subsets were sorted from PBMC using a BD FACS Aria. As for this clone: Its recognized antigen is unknown. Base qualities are not recorded, but no much larger clone differs from it by a single base.

Library construction relied on the immunoSEQ multiplex PCR assay. Adaptive Biotechnologies handled the TCRB amplification, library preparation, sequencing and preliminary bioinformatics at Survey level resolution. TCRB sequencing used multiplex PCR amplification of genomic DNA from sorted cTfh populations. The study's processing was this. Clonality was computed in R as 1 minus normalized Shannon entropy; the Gini index was calculated with the R package ineq. Overlap score was defined as the summed counts of shared sequences divided by the total counts of all sequences in both compared samples. Significance of shared clonotypes was assessed by Fisher's exact test, with a theoretical repertoire of 10^7 TCRB sequences assumed. Imported from immuneACCESS, the table was reduced by TCRdb to in-frame sequences with V and J called. These copies leave out some clones; in studies compared against another copy, an unresolved V gene accounts for under half, and the cause of the remainder is not known. Clonal size and the V and J genes are those of that table, whereas D and trimming came from the DNA. This sample lists fewer than 10,000 clones; approximately 90% were detected once. The ten biggest clones cover about 0.5% of the sample.

Specimen: CXCR5+ CD38- circulating T follicular helper cells from blood, collected on the day of influenza vaccination. Taken with the paper, the label for cell subset or site translates to: circulating Tfh, non-naive CD4+CXCR5+PD-1+ (ICOS+CD38+ or ICOS-CD38-). The clonotype was recovered from an adult who received the influenza vaccine.

The CDR3 corresponds to CASREYRSGEKLFF. The DNA sequence reads TGTGCCAGTAGAGAATATCGGAGTGGTGAAAAACTGTTTTTT. The chain uses TRBV19 and TRBJ1-4; the D gene lacks a confident call. From a lookup of the germline V gene (reference sequence), CDR1 and CDR2 are LNHDA and SQIVND. Spanning cysteine to phenylalanine, the CDR3 consists of 14 amino acids. Solely the CDR3 DNA is kept, with 42 bases framed from the first base. Trimming costs V 6 bases and J 7 bases, and their ends lie 15 bases apart.